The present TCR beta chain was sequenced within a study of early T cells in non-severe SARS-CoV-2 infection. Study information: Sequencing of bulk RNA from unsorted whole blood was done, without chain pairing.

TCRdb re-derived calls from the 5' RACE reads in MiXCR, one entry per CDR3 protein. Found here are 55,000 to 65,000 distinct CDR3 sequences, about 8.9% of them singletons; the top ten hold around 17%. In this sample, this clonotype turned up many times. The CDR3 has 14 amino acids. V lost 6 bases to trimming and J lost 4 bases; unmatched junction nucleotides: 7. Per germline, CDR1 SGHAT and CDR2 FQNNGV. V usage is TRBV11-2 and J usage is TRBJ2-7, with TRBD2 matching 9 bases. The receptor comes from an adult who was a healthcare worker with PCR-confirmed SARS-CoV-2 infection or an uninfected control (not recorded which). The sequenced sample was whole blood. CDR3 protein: CASRALAGPYEQYF. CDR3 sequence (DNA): TGTGCCAGCAGGGCTCTAGCGGGACCGTACGAGCAGTACTTC.